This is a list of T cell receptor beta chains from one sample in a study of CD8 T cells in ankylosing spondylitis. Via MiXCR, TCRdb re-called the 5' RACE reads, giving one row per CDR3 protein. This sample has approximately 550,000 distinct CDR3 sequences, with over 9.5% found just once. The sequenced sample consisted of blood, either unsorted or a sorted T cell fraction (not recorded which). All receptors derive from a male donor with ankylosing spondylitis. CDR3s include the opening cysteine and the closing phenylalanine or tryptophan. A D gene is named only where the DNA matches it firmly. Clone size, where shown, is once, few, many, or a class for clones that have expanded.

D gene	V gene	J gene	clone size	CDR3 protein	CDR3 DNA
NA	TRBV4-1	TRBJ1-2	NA	CASSHWAKGYTF	TGCGCCAGCAGCCACTGGGCGAAAGGCTACACCTTC
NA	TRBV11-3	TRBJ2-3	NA	CASSPRMDTQYF	TGTGCCAGCAGTCCACGGATGGATACGCAGTATTTT
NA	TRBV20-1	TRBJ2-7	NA	CSGGSYEQYF	TGCAGTGGAGGATCCTACGAGCAGTACTTC
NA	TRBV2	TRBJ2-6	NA	CASDMGRDGTSGANVLTF	TGTGCCAGCGACATGGGGCGGGACGGAACCTCTGGGGCCAACGTCCTGACTTTC
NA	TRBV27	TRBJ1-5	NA	CASSRTVGGSNQPQHF	TGTGCCAGCAGCAGAACAGTTGGGGGAAGCAATCAGCCCCAGCATTTT
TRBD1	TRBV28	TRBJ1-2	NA	CASSLPPGQGGDYGYTF	TGTGCCAGCAGTTTACCCCCCGGACAGGGTGGAGACTATGGCTACACCTTC
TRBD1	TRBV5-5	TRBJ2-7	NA	CAIGPRDRGIYEQYF	TGTGCCATCGGCCCCCGGGACAGGGGAATCTACGAGCAGTACTTC
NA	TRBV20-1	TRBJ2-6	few	CSATGASGANVLTF	TGCAGTGCTACCGGGGCATCCGGGGCCAACGTCCTGACTTTC
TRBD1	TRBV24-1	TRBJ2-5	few	CATSALGQGAGETQYF	TGTGCCACCAGTGCCCTCGGACAGGGGGCTGGAGAGACCCAGTACTTC
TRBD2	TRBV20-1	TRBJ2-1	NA	CSADPGTSSYNEQFF	TGCAGTGCCGACCCCGGGACTAGCTCCTACAATGAGCAGTTCTTC